This T cell receptor beta chain originates from a study of response to subunit inactivated influenza vaccine. Broader study findings: That few new T cells are recruited by each seasonal influenza vaccination was the authors' suggestion.

The CDR3 sequence is 17 residues long. CDR1 is MNHEY and CDR2 is SVGEGT in the germline V gene. J lost 1 base, V lost 6 bases, and 7 bases had no gene match. TCRdb re-called the RT-PCR reads with MiXCR, one entry per CDR3 protein. This table has roughly 790,000 distinct CDR3 sequences, 20% to 25% appearing once. On this clonotype: The antigen remains unidentified.

The sequence derives from a man over 45 who received an inactivated influenza vaccine. The genes are TRBV6-2 or TRBV6-3 and TRBJ2-5, with 14 positions matching TRBD2. The sequences come from PBMCs from blood, collected roughly 5 days after vaccination. CDR3 sequence reads: CASSRGTSGSRQETQYF. The DNA of the CDR3 is TGTGCCAGCAGCCGAGGGACTAGCGGGAGCCGCCAAGAGACCCAGTACTTC.